One sample yielded the 29 T cell receptor beta chains listed below, sequenced in a study of identical twins. TCRdb fed the 5' RACE reads into MiXCR, producing one record per CDR3 protein. The sample records under 800,000 distinct CDR3 sequences, over 20% being singletons. The sample also formed part of further work on T cells expressing NK-cell markers.

Sequenced input: PBMCs. Receptors were obtained from a woman aged 18-29 years in good health.

This clonotype turned up a few times. The chain links TRBV7-9 to TRBJ2-1; possibly TRBD2 for D (6 bases). CDR3 length: 13 residues. CDR1 and CDR2 from the germline V gene are SEHNR and FQNEAQ (reference sequence). Trimming shortened V by 2 bases and J by 11 bases, and 13 bases separated the two germline ends. Here the CDR3 reads CASSLPDGGKQFF. The CDR3 DNA sequence: TGTGCCAGCAGCTTACCTGACGGAGGGAAGCAGTTCTTC.

This clonotype was counted a single time. The chain is built from TRBV5-1 and TRBJ2-2; 9 bases are shared with TRBD2. This CDR3 has 15 residues. The V gene's germline CDR1 is SGHRS and CDR2 YFSETQ. Germline trimming cut 5 bases from V and 5 bases from J; bases unmatched to any gene: 7. The CDR3 coding sequence is TGCGCCAGCAGGGACGGGACTAGCCGAACCGGGGAGCTGTTTTTT. This translates into CASRDGTSRTGELFF.

This clonotype has at least ten counts. The J gene is TRBJ2-1, the V gene TRBV5-1; a weak D match, TRBD1 (5 bases). V was clipped by 0 bases and J by 4 bases, with 11 bases between them. The germline V gene has CDR1 SGHRS and CDR2 YFSETQ. The CDR3 sequence is 15 residues long. DNA for the CDR3: TGCGCCAGCAGCTTGGACAGGTTCGCTTACAATGAGCAGTTCTTC. Translation gives CASSLDRFAYNEQFF.

This clonotype came up a few times. The chain joins TRBV7-9 to TRBJ1-1, with no clear D. CDR3 length: 14 residues. The V and J ends lost 5 bases and 1 base respectively, with 11 bases between them. Per germline, CDR1 SEHNR and CDR2 FQNEAQ (reference sequence). The CDR3 here is CASSQVGRNTEAFF. The CDR3 DNA reads as TGTGCCAGCAGCCAGGTGGGGAGGAACACTGAAGCTTTCTTT.

This clonotype has a count of ten or more. The chain couples TRBV15 to TRBJ2-7; D remains unclear. The CDR3 covers 13 residues. V shed 0 bases and J shed 3 bases, with 6 bases lying between them. The germline V gene has CDR1 LNHNV and CDR2 YYDKDF (reference sequence). CDR3 DNA sequence: TGTGCCACCAGCAGAGATGTAAACTACGAGCAGTACTTC. Translation: CATSRDVNYEQYF.

This clonotype was detected only a few times. The chain carries TRBV12-3 or TRBV12-4 and TRBJ2-3, with TRBD1 matching over 11 bases. The CDR3 extends over 16 amino acids. The trim removed 4 bases at V and 0 bases at J, leaving 3 bases unmatched. CDR3 residues: CASSSGQGASTDTQYF. The CDR3 DNA reads TGTGCCAGCAGTTCCGGACAGGGGGCAAGCACAGATACGCAGTATTTT.

The V gene is TRBV2, the J gene TRBJ2-2; D gene unclear. CDR1 SNHLY and CDR2 FYNNEI come from the germline V gene. The CDR3 loop spans 14 amino acids. Trimming left V 7 bases short and J 0 bases short, with 9 bases between. CDR3 nucleotide sequence: TGTGCCAGCAAGTACGGTACGAACACCGGGGAGCTGTTTTTT. Translated: CASKYGTNTGELFF.

The chain combines TRBV7-8 with TRBJ2-5; 12 nucleotides align to TRBD2. This CDR3 region has 17 residues. J gave up 4 bases and V 5 bases, and 11 bases lay outside the gene matches. CDR1 and CDR2 (germline): SGHVS, FQNEAQ. This chain's CDR3 is CASSPSGGAQGGETQYF. In DNA form, the CDR3 reads TGTGCCAGCAGCCCTAGCGGGGGGGCCCAAGGCGGAGAGACCCAGTACTTC.

This clonotype has only a few counts. The gene calls are TRBV7-2 and TRBJ2-3, with a tentative D call TRBD2 (6 bases). Trimming pared 6 bases from V and 6 bases from J, leaving 10 bases between. Germline-derived CDR1 and CDR2 are SGHTA and FQGNSA. CDR3 length: 12 residues. The CDR3 region is CASRTSSDTQYF. The CDR3 region has the DNA TGTGCCAGCAGGACTAGTTCGGATACGCAGTATTTT.

This clonotype was counted many times. The chain carries TRBV5-1 and TRBJ2-7; D might be TRBD1 (6 bases). CDR3 length: 14 residues. CDR1 SGHRS and CDR2 YFSETQ come from the germline V gene. The V end lost 4 bases, the J end lost 3 bases, and 14 bases lay between the germline ends. CDR3 sequence: CASSPQGNLYEQYF. As DNA, the CDR3 is TGCGCCAGCAGCCCCCAGGGGAACCTCTACGAGCAGTACTTC.

J is TRBJ2-5 and V is TRBV18; 9 bases line up with TRBD1. This CDR3 comprises 15 residues. After removal of 2 bases from V and 5 bases from J, the junction contained 6 bases not matched to a gene. Germline V gene lookup returns CDR1 KGHSH and CDR2 LQKENI. CDR3 in DNA: TGTGCCAGCTCACCATGGGACAGGGTCGAGGAGACCCAGTACTTC. Protein sequence: CASSPWDRVEETQYF.

This clonotype was counted a few times. The genes are TRBV6-5 and TRBJ2-7, with TRBD1 identical over 9 bases. The junction had 10 bases not matched to a gene; V was cut back by 2 bases and J by 5 bases. CDR1 and CDR2 (germline): MNHEY, SVGAGI. The CDR3 loop spans 16 amino acids. The DNA of the CDR3 is TGTGCCAGCAGTTACGGGATCGGGACAGGGCAGGACGAGCAGTACTTC. This codes for CASSYGIGTGQDEQYF.

The chain joins TRBV21-1 to TRBJ2-1; TRBD2 is the table's D call, not checked against the DNA. TRBV21-1 is recorded as a pseudogene. CDR3 length: 16 amino acids. The CDR3 protein is CASSNPGAGHYNEQFF. The CDR3 coding sequence is TGTGCCAGCAGCAACCCCGGAGCGGGCCACTACAATGAGCAGTTCTTC.

The V call is TRBV20-1, the J call TRBJ2-1; D gene uncertain. The germline V gene encodes CDR1 DFQATT and CDR2 SNEGSKA (reference sequence). Trimming left V 0 bases short and J 2 bases short, with 11 bases between. The CDR3 runs to 15 residues. The CDR3 reads CSARDWSVAYNEQFF. The CDR3 coding sequence is TGCAGTGCTAGAGATTGGAGCGTGGCCTACAATGAGCAGTTCTTC.

This clonotype was detected many times. The CDR3 DNA sequence: TGTGCCACCTCCTATGGGACAGGGAGAGGGGGAGAGCAGTACTTC. It is translated as CATSYGTGRGGEQYF. This chain joins TRBV12-3 or TRBV12-4 and TRBJ2-7; 9 bases line up with TRBD1. The junction had 17 bases not matched to a gene; V was cut back by 10 bases and J by 7 bases. There are 15 residues in the CDR3.

A single count supports this clonotype. V gene TRBV12-3 or TRBV12-4 combines with J gene TRBJ2-6; D remains ambiguous. This CDR3 spans 13 amino acids. Deletions cut 6 bases from V and 4 bases from J, with 7 bases between. The CDR3 sequence: CASRMGGANVLTF. DNA for the CDR3: TGTGCCAGCAGGATGGGAGGGGCCAACGTCCTGACTTTC.

In its sample, this clonotype was seen a few times. The chain combines TRBV15 with TRBJ2-2, with D perhaps given as TRBD1 or TRBD2 (6 bases each). The CDR3 runs to 15 residues. Germline loops: CDR1 LNHNV, CDR2 YYDKDF (reference sequence). The ends were cut back, 4 bases at V and 5 bases at J, with 14 bases in the middle. The CDR3 DNA sequence: TGTGCCACCAGCAACCTCCGGGGGCTGACCGGGGAGCTGTTTTTT. It translates to CATSNLRGLTGELFF.

This chain uses TRBV29-1 with TRBJ2-2, with D possibly matching TRBD2 (5 bases). CDR3 length equals 14 residues. Germline V gene data show CDR1 as SQVTM and CDR2 as ANQGSEA. V was clipped by 5 bases and J by 1 base, with 11 bases between them. The CDR3 bases are TGCAGCGTTAAATCCGGGGTGAACACCGGGGAGCTGTTTTTT. Protein sequence: CSVKSGVNTGELFF.

This clonotype was detected only a few times. This rearrangement joins TRBV29-1 to TRBJ1-1; D gene uncertain. The CDR3 length is 12 residues. V was pared by 3 bases and J by 1 base, with 6 bases between. Germline V gene sequence: CDR1 SQVTM, CDR2 ANQGSEA. CDR3 DNA: TGCAGCGTTGATGCATCGAACACTGAAGCTTTCTTT. Translating it yields CSVDASNTEAFF.

This clonotype turned up a few times. The genes are TRBV5-1 and TRBJ2-5; perhaps TRBD2 as D (6 bases). With 4 bases removed from V and 7 bases from J, the gap between germline ends came to 17 bases. Per the germline V gene, CDR1 is SGHRS and CDR2 is YFSETQ. The CDR3 runs to 14 residues. CDR3 bases: TGCGCCAGCAGCACCGGAGGGGCGGAAGGGACCCAGTACTTC. Translation: CASSTGGAEGTQYF.

This clonotype appeared once. The rearrangement joins TRBV5-1 to TRBJ1-2, with 7 bases aligning to TRBD1. Germline V lookup: CDR1 SGHRS, CDR2 YFSETQ. The V segment lost 2 bases and the J segment 7 bases; nucleotides outside the gene matches: 11. The CDR3 has 15 amino acids. CDR3 DNA sequence: TGCGCCAGCAGCTTACAGACCGGGACAGTGGCTGGCTACACCTTC. It translates to CASSLQTGTVAGYTF.

The V call is TRBV5-6, the J call TRBJ2-7; D not certain. Trimming took off 0 bases at V and 3 bases at J, with 7 bases between the two ends. The germline V gene encodes CDR1 SGHDT and CDR2 YYEEEE. This CDR3 has 13 amino acids. CDR3 amino acids: CASSLVVSYEQYF. The CDR3 nucleotides read TGTGCCAGCAGCTTGGTGGTTAGCTACGAGCAGTACTTC.

This chain connects TRBV2 to TRBJ2-1; no firm D call. This CDR3 spans 9 amino acids. Between the trimmed V and J ends, which lost 6 bases and 7 bases, there was a span of 1 base. Germline CDR1 is SNHLY and CDR2 is FYNNEI. The CDR3 sequence: CASRNEQFF. For the CDR3, the DNA is TGTGCCAGCAGAAATGAGCAGTTCTTC.

This clonotype was recorded a few times. V is TRBV12-3 or TRBV12-4 and J is TRBJ1-2, with no clear D. Trimming removed 6 bases at V and 6 bases at J, with 11 bases between. CDR3 length: 12 amino acids. CDR3 residues: CASSTSWHGYTF. The CDR3 DNA reads TGTGCCAGCAGCACGAGCTGGCATGGCTACACCTTC.

This clonotype turned up a few times. The chain has TRBV13 and TRBJ2-5; D possibly uses TRBD1 or TRBD2 (5 bases each). The germline V and J ends were trimmed by 5 bases and 2 bases, with 15 bases remaining between them. CDR3 size: 15 residues. In germline, CDR1 is PRHDT, CDR2 FYEKMQ (reference sequence). The CDR3 sequence is CASSERYRQQETQYF. Written as DNA, the CDR3 is TGTGCCAGCAGCGAGCGGTACCGACAGCAAGAGACCCAGTACTTC.

This clonotype was seen more than once but under ten times. The CDR3 bases are TGTGCCAGTACTAAGACAGGGGATGAAGCTTTCTTT. This sequence encodes CASTKTGDEAFF. V and J are TRBV19 and TRBJ1-1; 8 positions match TRBD1. Germline V gives CDR1 LNHDA, CDR2 SQIVND (reference sequence). V trimming: 7 bases; J trimming: 7 bases; junction bases outside the gene matches: 5. The CDR3 is made up of 12 amino acids.

In its sample, this clonotype was seen a few times. This chain joins TRBV5-1 and TRBJ2-1; 8 bases line up with TRBD1. The germline CDR1 and CDR2 sequences are SGHRS and YFSETQ. The J segment lost 4 bases and the V segment lost 2 bases, leaving 11 bases of the junction unmatched. CDR3 length: 17 amino acids. The CDR3 sequence: CASSFTTGVVVYNEQFF. CDR3 coding DNA: TGCGCCAGCAGCTTCACGACAGGGGTTGTAGTGTACAATGAGCAGTTCTTC.

V is TRBV6-1 and J is TRBJ2-6, with D tentatively TRBD1 (5 bases). Germline lookup yields CDR1 MNHNS and CDR2 SASEGT. Between the trimmed V and J ends, which lost 4 bases and 0 bases, there was a span of 13 bases. The CDR3 runs to 17 residues. The CDR3 here is CASSVRQRFSGANVLTF. CDR3 bases: TGTGCCAGCAGTGTACGACAGAGGTTCTCTGGGGCCAACGTCCTGACTTTC.

J is TRBJ2-6 and V is TRBV20-1; D not certain. From germline, CDR1 is DFQATT and CDR2 SNEGSKA (reference sequence). The CDR3 has 14 residues. V was cut by 1 base and J by 2 bases, with 6 bases left in between. CDR3 in amino acids: CSARGVTGANVLTF. In nucleotides, the CDR3 is TGCAGTGCTAGAGGGGTGACTGGGGCCAACGTCCTGACTTTC.